The 24 T cell receptor beta chains listed next were all sequenced from one sample in a study of cytomegalovirus exposure and HLA in healthy donors. The PCR contained 60 Vbeta and 13 Jbeta primers. Measured with immunoSEQ multiplex PCR; TCRdb has only the in-frame clones, and not every one. There are more than 95,000 clones in the sample; 70% to 80% occur only once, and 3.5% to 4.5% lies in the top ten. Sequencing was carried out using PBMCs. Source of these receptors: a man between 40 and 49 years old in good health and CMV-seropositive.

The V gene is TRBV15, the J gene TRBJ2-7; possible D gene TRBD2, 5 bases. This CDR3 has 13 residues. Germline lookup yields CDR1 LNHNV and CDR2 YYDKDF (reference sequence). Trimming removed 5 bases at V and 7 bases at J, with 15 bases between. In DNA form, the CDR3 reads TGTGCCACCAGCGGATGGGCCGGGGAAGAGCAGTACTTC. Translating gives CATSGWAGEEQYF.

This chain's CDR3 is CASSLSQGNQPQHF. The DNA of the CDR3 is TGTGCCAGCAGCTTATCGCAGGGGAATCAGCCCCAGCATTTT. This chain uses TRBV7-9 with TRBJ1-5; TRBD1 is a possible D gene (6 bases). CDR3 length equals 14 residues. The germline V gene encodes CDR1 SEHNR and CDR2 FQNEAQ (reference sequence). V lost 2 bases, J lost 4 bases, and 9 bases lay in between.

As to this clone: At one of its ends the junction is not consistent with the germline gene, which may arise from a read error. The chain links TRBV10-3 to TRBJ1-2; 8 nucleotides agree with TRBD1. Germline lookup yields CDR1 ENHRY and CDR2 SYGVKD. This CDR3 has 13 residues. Here the CDR3 DNA reads TGTGCCTCCAGGGCCAGGGGGCTGGAATCTAACCATTTC. Translating gives CASRARGLESNHF.

The rearrangement links TRBV10-3 to TRBJ2-2; TRBD2 matches 13 bases. From germline, CDR1 is ENHRY and CDR2 SYGVKD. The CDR3 covers 17 residues. Trimming at V came to 0 bases and at J to 2 bases, leaving 0 bases not matched to a gene. This chain's CDR3 is CAISESGLAGNTGELFF. CDR3 coding DNA: TGTGCCATCAGTGAGTCGGGACTAGCGGGAAACACCGGGGAGCTGTTTTTT.

This clone was counted only a few times. V is TRBV10-1 and J is TRBJ2-3, with 7 bases matching TRBD2. CDR1 is WNHNN, CDR2 SYGVQD, per germline (reference sequence). Unmatched junction bases numbered 8, after V lost 3 bases and J lost 5 bases. The CDR3 spans 15 residues. The CDR3 region has the DNA TGCGCCAGCAGTGATTCTAGCGGAAAGGTAGATACGCAGTATTTT. Encoded protein: CASSDSSGKVDTQYF.

This clone was detected only a few times. This rearrangement joins TRBV13 to TRBJ2-7; the D is unclear. The V end was cut by 2 bases, the J end by 3 bases, with 8 bases between. CDR3 length: 13 residues. Germline assignment: CDR1 PRHDT and CDR2 FYEKMQ (reference sequence). The chain's CDR3 is CASSLNLFYEQYF. The DNA for the CDR3 is TGTGCCAGCAGCTTAAATCTATTCTACGAGCAGTACTTC.

The rearrangement joins TRBV29-1 to TRBJ1-1; D remains ambiguous. The ends were cut back, 7 bases at V and 3 bases at J, with 15 bases in the middle. The CDR3 spans 13 residues. Germline V gene lookup returns CDR1 SQVTM and CDR2 ANQGSEA. CDR3 residues: CSAAGGGDTEAFF. In DNA, the CDR3 is TGCAGCGCGGCGGGAGGTGGGGACACTGAAGCTTTCTTT.

This chain joins TRBV27 and TRBJ2-5, with 9 positions matching TRBD1. Germline V gene sequence: CDR1 MNHEY, CDR2 SMNVEV (reference sequence). Trimming at V came to 2 bases and at J to 11 bases, leaving 9 bases not matched to a gene. This CDR3 is built from 14 residues. The CDR3 region is CASSLTSDRGEQYF. As DNA, the CDR3 is TGTGCCAGCAGTTTAACCTCAGACAGGGGGGAGCAGTACTTC.

This chain joins TRBV7-2 and TRBJ2-1; 8 nucleotides match TRBD2. This CDR3 contains 15 residues. Germline lookup yields CDR1 SGHTA and CDR2 FQGNSA. The J segment lost 10 bases and the V segment lost 1 base, leaving 9 bases of the junction unmatched. The CDR3 nucleotides read TGTGCCAGCAGCTTAGTAGCGGGGACATCGGAAGAGCAGTTCTTC. This encodes CASSLVAGTSEEQFF.

The rearrangement links TRBV5-4 to TRBJ1-1; 9 bases fit TRBD1. The CDR3 covers 14 residues. Trimming cost V 6 bases and J 4 bases; bases outside gene matches: 7. Germline-derived CDR1 and CDR2 are SGHNT and YYREEE (reference sequence). In DNA form, the CDR3 reads TGTGCCAGCATTAACAGGGGGCGCAGCACTGAAGCTTTCTTT. Its translation is CASINRGRSTEAFF.

The genes are TRBV13 and TRBJ2-7; maybe TRBD2 (5 bases). This CDR3 region has 14 residues. CDR1 and CDR2 from the germline V gene are PRHDT and FYEKMQ (reference sequence). The V and J ends lost 1 base and 1 base respectively, with 8 bases between them. CDR3 DNA sequence: TGTGCCAGCAGCTTAGTCGGGATTTCCTACGAGCAGTACTTC. Translated: CASSLVGISYEQYF.

The V gene is TRBV6-5, the J gene TRBJ1-1; D not resolved. The CDR3 runs 16 residues. The germline V gene has CDR1 MNHEY and CDR2 SVGAGI. The V end lost 0 bases, the J end lost 0 bases, and 11 bases lay between the germline ends. CDR3 protein: CASSYSIRGLNTEAFF. The CDR3 nucleotides read TGTGCCAGCAGTTACTCAATAAGAGGGCTGAACACTGAAGCTTTCTTT.

The chain uses TRBV11-2 and TRBJ2-1; D not certain. The germline V gene encodes CDR1 SGHAT and CDR2 FQNNGV. This CDR3 has 13 residues. V lost 7 bases to trimming and J lost 7 bases, with 14 bases between them. CDR3 loop: CASMLLSLNEQFF. CDR3 coding DNA: TGTGCCAGCATGCTCTTAAGCTTGAATGAGCAGTTCTTC.

This sequence joins TRBV10-3 and TRBJ2-2; 14 bases fit TRBD2. There are 16 residues in the CDR3. The V and J ends lost 11 bases and 5 bases, in that order; junction bases with no gene match: 10. Germline assignment: CDR1 ENHRY and CDR2 SYGVKD. This CDR3 reads CALGGLAGVETGELFF. Written as DNA, the CDR3 is TGTGCCCTCGGGGGACTAGCGGGGGTCGAAACCGGGGAGCTGTTTTTT.

The chain employs TRBV19 and TRBJ2-2; 8 bases match TRBD1. Losses at the gene ends were 6 bases for V and 7 bases for J; bases not matched to a gene: 10. Per germline, CDR1 LNHDA and CDR2 SQIVND (reference sequence). The length of the CDR3 is 15 residues. The CDR3 here is CASRAGQGMNGELFF. The CDR3 DNA follows: TGTGCCAGTAGGGCAGGACAGGGTATGAACGGGGAGCTGTTTTTT.

The chain combines TRBV28 with TRBJ2-7; TRBD1 agrees at 10 bases. Germline trimming cut 8 bases from V and 4 bases from J; bases unmatched to any gene: 5. This CDR3 spans 13 amino acids. The germline V gene has CDR1 MDHEN and CDR2 SYDVKM. The CDR3 coding sequence is TGTGCCAGCTGGACAGGGGGTCTGTACGAGCAGTACTTC. Encoded protein: CASWTGGLYEQYF. The full variable domain, rest sourced from reference TRBV28 and TRBJ2-7, is DVKVTQSSRYLVKRTGEKVFLECVQDMDHENMFWYRQDPGLGLRLIYFSYDVKMKEKGDIPEGYSVSREKKERFSLILESASTNQTSMYLCASWTGGLYEQYFGPGTRLTVT.

V is TRBV19 and J is TRBJ2-1; D possibly corresponds to TRBD2 (7 bases). CDR3 length: 15 amino acids. Trimming pared 0 bases from V and 4 bases from J, leaving 10 bases between. The germline gives CDR1 LNHDA, CDR2 SQIVND (reference sequence). For the CDR3, the DNA is TGTGCCAGTAGTATAGAGGGAGGGGGATACAATGAGCAGTTCTTC. This encodes CASSIEGGGYNEQFF.

The chain has TRBV28 and TRBJ2-2; TRBD2 aligns across 9 bases. Germline V gene lookup returns CDR1 MDHEN and CDR2 SYDVKM. This CDR3 has 16 amino acids. V shed 5 bases, J shed 1 base, and the junction held 5 bases outside the gene matches. The CDR3 spells CASSHSGRGNTGELFF. In DNA, the CDR3 is TGTGCCAGCAGTCATAGCGGGAGAGGGAACACCGGGGAGCTGTTTTTT.

V usage is TRBV29-1 and J usage is TRBJ2-7; D may be TRBD2 (7 bases). V was shortened by 3 bases and J by 5 bases, with 11 bases between the two germline ends. The CDR3 extends over 12 amino acids. The V gene's germline CDR1 is SQVTM and CDR2 ANQGSEA. CDR3 region: CSVERGGNEQYF. CDR3 in DNA: TGCAGCGTTGAGAGGGGGGGGAACGAGCAGTACTTC.

J is TRBJ2-2 and V is TRBV6-6, with TRBD1 matching 7 bases. Trimming took 2 bases from V and 4 from J; bases not matched to a gene: 4. Germline V lookup: CDR1 MNHNY, CDR2 SVGAGI (reference sequence). This CDR3 spans 15 amino acids. The DNA of the CDR3 is TGTGCCAGCAGTTACATCAGGGGGTTCACCGGGGAGCTGTTTTTT. Encoded protein: CASSYIRGFTGELFF.

V usage is TRBV7-6 and J usage is TRBJ2-5; 8 bases line up with TRBD2. V was pared by 1 base and J by 2 bases, with 6 bases of the junction left unmatched. CDR3 length: 16 amino acids. Germline V gene sequence: CDR1 SGHVS, CDR2 FNYEAQ. The chain's CDR3 is CASSLVSTGGQETQYF. In nucleotides, the CDR3 is TGTGCCAGCAGCTTAGTATCAACGGGAGGGCAAGAGACCCAGTACTTC.

V gene TRBV29-1 combines with J gene TRBJ2-7; D is possibly TRBD1 (5 bases). CDR3 length: 12 residues. From germline, CDR1 is SQVTM and CDR2 ANQGSEA. V lost 1 base, J lost 3 bases, and 7 bases lay in between. The chain's CDR3 is CSVEGGLYEQYF. CDR3 nucleotides: TGCAGCGTTGAAGGGGGCCTCTACGAGCAGTACTTC.

The chain employs TRBV25-1 and TRBJ2-7; 7 bases align to TRBD1. This CDR3 has 15 amino acids. Germline CDR1 and CDR2: MGHDK and SYGVNS. V trimming: 6 bases; J trimming: 5 bases; junction bases outside the gene matches: 13. The CDR3 protein is CASRRDSFIVNEQYF. The CDR3 DNA reads TGTGCCAGCAGACGGGACAGTTTCATCGTGAACGAGCAGTACTTC.

This clone came up a few times. This chain links TRBV28 with TRBJ2-1, with TRBD1 identical over 8 bases. CDR3 length: 16 amino acids. Germline values: CDR1 MDHEN, CDR2 SYDVKM. Germline trimming cut 5 bases from V and 0 bases from J; bases unmatched to any gene: 6. The CDR3 here is CASSGWTGFSYNEQFF. DNA of the CDR3: TGTGCCAGCAGTGGTTGGACAGGGTTCTCCTACAATGAGCAGTTCTTC. Complete variable domain (other parts from reference TRBV28 and TRBJ2-1): DVKVTQSSRYLVKRTGEKVFLECVQDMDHENMFWYRQDPGLGLRLIYFSYDVKMKEKGDIPEGYSVSREKKERFSLILESASTNQTSMYLCASSGWTGFSYNEQFFGPGTRLTVL.